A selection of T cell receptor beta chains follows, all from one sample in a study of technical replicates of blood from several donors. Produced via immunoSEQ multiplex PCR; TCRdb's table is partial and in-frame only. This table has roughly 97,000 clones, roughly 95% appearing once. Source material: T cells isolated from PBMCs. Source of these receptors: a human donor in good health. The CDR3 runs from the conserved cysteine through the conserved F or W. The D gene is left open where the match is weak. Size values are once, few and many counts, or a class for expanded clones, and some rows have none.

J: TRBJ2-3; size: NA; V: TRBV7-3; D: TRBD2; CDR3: CASSFAGESDTQYF; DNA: TGTGCCAGCAGCTTCGCGGGAGAATCAGATACGCAGTATTTT
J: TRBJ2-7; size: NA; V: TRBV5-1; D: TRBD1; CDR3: CASSQLGTGDYEQYF; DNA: TGCGCCAGCAGCCAACTAGGGACAGGGGACTACGAGCAGTACTTC
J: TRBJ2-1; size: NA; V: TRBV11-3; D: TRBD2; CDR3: CASSLALTSGSSYNEQFF; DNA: TGTGCCAGCAGCTTAGCCCTAACTAGCGGAAGCTCCTACAATGAGCAGTTCTTC
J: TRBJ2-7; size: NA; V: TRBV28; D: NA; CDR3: CASSLSPYEQYF; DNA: TGTGCCAGCAGTTTAAGCCCATACGAGCAGTACTTC
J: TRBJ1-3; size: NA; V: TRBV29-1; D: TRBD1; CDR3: CSAMTGYGGNTIYF; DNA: TGCAGCGCTATGACAGGGTACGGTGGAAACACCATATATTTT
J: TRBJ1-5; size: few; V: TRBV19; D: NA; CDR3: CASSRGQYSNQPQHF; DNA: TGTGCCAGTAGTCGCGGACAGTATAGCAATCAGCCCCAGCATTTT
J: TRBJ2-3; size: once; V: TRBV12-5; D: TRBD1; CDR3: CASGGTGSTDTQYF; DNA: TGTGCTAGTGGAGGGACAGGCAGCACAGATACGCAGTATTTT
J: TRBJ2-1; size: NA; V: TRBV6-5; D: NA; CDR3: CASSYGGEYNEQFF; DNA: TGTGCCAGCAGTTACGGCGGGGAATACAATGAGCAGTTCTTC
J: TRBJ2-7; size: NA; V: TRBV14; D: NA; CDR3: CASSQGPSASYEQYF; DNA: TGTGCCAGCAGCCAAGGGCCTAGCGCCTCCTACGAGCAGTACTTC
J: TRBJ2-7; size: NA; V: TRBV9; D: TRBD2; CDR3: CASSPYGGTREQYF; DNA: TGTGCCAGCAGCCCGTACGGGGGGACGAGGGAGCAGTACTTC
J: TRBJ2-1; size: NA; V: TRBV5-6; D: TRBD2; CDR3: CASRQQTSHSYNEQFF; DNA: TGTGCCAGCAGGCAACAGACTAGCCATTCCTACAATGAGCAGTTCTTC
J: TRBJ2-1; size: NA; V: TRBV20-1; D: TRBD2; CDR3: CSAPGLDMFF; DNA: TGCAGTGCTCCGGGACTAGATATGTTCTTC
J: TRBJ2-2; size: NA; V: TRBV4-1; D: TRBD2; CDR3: CASSQAVASGRPRELFF; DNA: TGCGCCAGCAGCCAAGCAGTGGCTAGCGGGAGACCCCGGGAGCTGTTTTTT
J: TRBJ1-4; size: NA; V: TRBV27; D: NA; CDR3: CASSKTGQIGKLFF; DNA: TGTGCCAGCAGTAAAACAGGGCAAATCGGAAAACTGTTTTTT
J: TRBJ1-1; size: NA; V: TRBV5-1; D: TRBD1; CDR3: CASSLDRVGLTEAFF; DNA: TGCGCCAGCAGCTTAGACAGGGTGGGGTTAACTGAAGCTTTCTTT
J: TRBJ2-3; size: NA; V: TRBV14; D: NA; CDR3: CASSPEPRTQYF; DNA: TGTGCCAGCAGCCCCGAGCCTCGGACGCAGTATTTT
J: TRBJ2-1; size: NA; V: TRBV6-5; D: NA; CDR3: CASSSLNEQFF; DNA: TGTGCCAGCAGTTCCCTTAATGAGCAGTTCTTC
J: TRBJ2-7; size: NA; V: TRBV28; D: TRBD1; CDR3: CASSFTWDSSYEQYF; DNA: TGTGCCAGCAGTTTTACGTGGGACAGCTCCTACGAGCAGTACTTC
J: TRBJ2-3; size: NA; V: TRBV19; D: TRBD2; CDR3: CASSITSVNTPDTQYF; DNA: TGTGCCAGTAGTATCACTAGCGTCAATACTCCAGATACGCAGTATTTT
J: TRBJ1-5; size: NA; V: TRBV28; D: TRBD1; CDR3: CASSLGQGYQPQHF; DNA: TGTGCCAGCAGTTTGGGACAGGGATATCAGCCCCAGCATTTT
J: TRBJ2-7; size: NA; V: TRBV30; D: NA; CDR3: CASGNSYEQYF; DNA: TGTGCTTCAGGCAACTCCTACGAGCAGTACTTC
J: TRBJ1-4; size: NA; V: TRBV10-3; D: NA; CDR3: CAISAASGMIPTNEKLFF; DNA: TGTGCCATCAGTGCAGCAAGCGGAATGATACCAACTAATGAAAAACTGTTTTTT
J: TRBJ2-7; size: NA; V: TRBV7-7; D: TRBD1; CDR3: CASSHKSAPGQGLYEQYF; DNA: TGTGCTAGCAGCCACAAATCTGCCCCGGGACAGGGTCTCTACGAGCAGTACTTC
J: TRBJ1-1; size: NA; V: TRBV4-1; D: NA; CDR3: CASSRQVSPGNTEAFF; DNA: TGCGCCAGCAGCCGCCAAGTATCCCCAGGTAACACTGAAGCTTTCTTT
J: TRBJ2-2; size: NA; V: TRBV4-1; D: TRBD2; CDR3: CASSQEERELTGELFF; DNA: TGCGCCAGCAGCCAAGAGGAGCGGGAGCTTACCGGGGAGCTGTTTTTT
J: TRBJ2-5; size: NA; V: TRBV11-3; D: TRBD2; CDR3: CASSFGREGETQYF; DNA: TGTGCCAGCAGCTTTGGGCGGGAGGGAGAGACCCAGTACTTC
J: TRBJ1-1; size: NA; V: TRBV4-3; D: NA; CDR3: CASSQFRQPNTEAFF; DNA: TGCGCCAGCAGCCAGTTCCGACAGCCAAACACTGAAGCTTTCTTT
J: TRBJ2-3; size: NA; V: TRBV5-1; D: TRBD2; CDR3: CASSLGLAAEADTQYF; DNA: TGCGCCAGCAGCTTGGGACTAGCGGCAGAGGCAGATACGCAGTATTTT
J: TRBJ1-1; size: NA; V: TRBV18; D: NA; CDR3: CASFTSGGPLSTEAFF; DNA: TGTGCCAGCTTCACCAGCGGGGGTCCCCTCTCTACTGAAGCTTTCTTT
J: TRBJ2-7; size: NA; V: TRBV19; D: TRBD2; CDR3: CATSTGTSGRSTPYEQYF; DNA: TGTGCCACCTCCACCGGGACTAGCGGGAGATCGACCCCCTACGAGCAGTACTTC
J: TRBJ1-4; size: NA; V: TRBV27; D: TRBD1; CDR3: CASTLTGADEKLFF; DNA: TGTGCCAGCACCCTGACAGGGGCGGATGAAAAACTGTTTTTT
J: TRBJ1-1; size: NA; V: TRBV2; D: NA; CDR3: CASISRENTEAFF; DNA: TGTGCCAGCATCAGCAGGGAAAACACTGAAGCTTTCTTT
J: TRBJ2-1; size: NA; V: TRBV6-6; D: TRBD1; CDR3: CASRPGTGLNEQFF; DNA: TGTGCCAGCAGACCCGGGACAGGGCTCAATGAGCAGTTCTTC
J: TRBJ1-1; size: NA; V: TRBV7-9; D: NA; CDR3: CASSLTQDTEAFF; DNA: TGTGCCAGCAGCTTAACACAGGACACTGAAGCTTTCTTT
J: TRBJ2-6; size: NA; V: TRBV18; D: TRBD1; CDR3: CASSQWDREAGANVLTF; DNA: TGTGCCAGCTCACAGTGGGACAGGGAGGCTGGGGCCAACGTCCTGACTTTC
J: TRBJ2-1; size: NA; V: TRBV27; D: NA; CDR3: CASSWVRSYNEQFF; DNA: TGTGCCAGCAGCTGGGTGCGGTCCTACAATGAGCAGTTCTTC
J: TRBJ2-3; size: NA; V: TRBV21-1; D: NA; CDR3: CATTLAPRDTQYF; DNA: TGTGCCACCACGCTGGCTCCGAGGGATACGCAGTATTTT
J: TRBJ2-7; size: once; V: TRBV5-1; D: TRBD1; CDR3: CASSPRQGIYEQYF; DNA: TGCGCCAGCAGCCCCCGACAGGGAATTTACGAGCAGTACTTC
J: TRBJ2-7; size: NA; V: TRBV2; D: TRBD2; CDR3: CASSSPGLADSSYEQYF; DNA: TGTGCCAGCAGTTCACCAGGACTAGCGGATAGCTCCTACGAGCAGTACTTC
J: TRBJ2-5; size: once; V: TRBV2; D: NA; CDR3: CATPGDVQETQYF; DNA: TGTGCCACCCCAGGGGACGTTCAAGAGACCCAGTACTTC
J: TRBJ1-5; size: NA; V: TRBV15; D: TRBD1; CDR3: CATSRDAGGGNQPQHF; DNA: TGTGCCACCAGCAGAGATGCAGGGGGCGGCAATCAGCCCCAGCATTTT
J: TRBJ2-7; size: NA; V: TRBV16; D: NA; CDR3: CASSQYSGKYEQYF; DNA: TGTGCCAGCAGCCAATATTCGGGGAAGTACGAGCAGTACTTC
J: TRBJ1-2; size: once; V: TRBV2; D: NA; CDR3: CASSESGDGYTF; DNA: TGTGCCAGCAGTGAATCAGGGGATGGCTACACCTTC
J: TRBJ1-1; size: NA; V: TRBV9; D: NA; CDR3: CASSPRHTMNTEAFF; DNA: TGTGCCAGCAGCCCGAGGCACACTATGAACACTGAAGCTTTCTTT
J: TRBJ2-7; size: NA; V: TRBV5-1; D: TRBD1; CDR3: CASSFLGQGPNEQYF; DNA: TGCGCCAGCAGCTTTCTCGGACAGGGCCCAAACGAGCAGTACTTC
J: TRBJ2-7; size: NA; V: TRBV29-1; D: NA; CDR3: CSVEDPGYEQYF; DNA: TGCAGCGTTGAAGACCCGGGGTACGAGCAGTACTTC
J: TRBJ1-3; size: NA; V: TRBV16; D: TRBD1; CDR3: CASSPRDRFLSGNTIYF; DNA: TGTGCCAGCAGCCCTAGGGACAGATTCCTCTCTGGAAACACCATATATTTT